Given below is one TCR beta chain in context. The record originates from a study of CD8 T cells in Susac syndrome. Random hexamers were used to reverse transcribe the RNA input (about 0.5 to 1 ug). The amplification used immunoSEQ multiplex PCR on TCR beta CDR3; it spanned 54 Vbeta and 13 Jbeta. TCRdb analysed the immunoSEQ multiplex PCR reads with MiXCR anew, one entry per CDR3 protein. The sample lists 150,000 to 200,000 distinct CDR3 sequences, roughly 95% seen once, with 0.1% in the top ten. CDR1 SGHAT and CDR2 FQDESV come from the germline V gene (reference sequence). The CDR3 length is 13 residues. Trimming took 3 bases from V and 9 from J, leaving 12 bases between them. High-throughput TCR beta sequencing covered peripheral CD8+ and CD4+ T cells.

The chain uses TRBV11-1 and TRBJ2-4; D uncertain. The clonotype comes from a human donor in good health. Sequencing was carried out using CD4+ T cells from PBMCs. The chain's CDR3 is CASSFDSGGIQYF. DNA of the CDR3: TGTGCCAGCAGCTTCGATTCGGGCGGCATTCAGTACTTC. Full variable domain (missing parts from reference TRBV11-1 and TRBJ2-4): EAEVAQSPRYKITEKSQAVAFWCDPISGHATLYWYRQILGQGPELLVQFQDESVVDDSQLPKDRFSAERLKGVDSTLKIQPAELGDSAMYLCASSFDSGGIQYFGAGTRLSVL.